This TCR beta chain appears in the sequencing data of a study of blood T cell repertoires in COVID-19. Study-level background: Samples representing acute and convalescent COVID-19 were sourced from the United States, Italy and Spain. From T cells, B-cell-depleted T cells, or PBMCs came the material, which was cDNA or gDNA.

In the study's own analysis: Estimates of nucleated cell counts were drawn from the amplification of reference gene primers. Repertoires were generated with immunoSEQ multiplex PCR, while TCRdb's copy carries only in-frame clones and drops some. V and J calls and clone size are copied from that table; D and trimming were computed from the DNA. This table holds about 200,000 clones, 65% to 90% found once. This clonotype was obtained from a human donor in a cohort sampled during active COVID-19. The specimen was peripheral blood.

The CDR3 loop reads CASSPPTGGETQYF. CDR3 DNA: TGTGCCAGCTCACCGCCCACAGGGGGGGAGACCCAGTACTTC. This chain links TRBV18 with TRBJ2-5; 8 bases fit TRBD1. The V gene end was trimmed by 3 bases and the J gene end by 5 bases; junction bases not matched to a gene: 5. The CDR3 loop spans 14 amino acids. The germline V gene has CDR1 KGHSH and CDR2 LQKENI.